Shown below are 21 T cell receptor beta chains from a single sample sequenced in a study of T cell responses to AZD1222 COVID-19 vaccine. Libraries were prepared by immunoSEQ multiplex PCR; TCRdb keeps only in-frame clonotypes and omits some of them. The data hold around 120,000 clones, with approximately 83% observed a single time. Sample: peripheral blood, taken on day 0 of AZD1222 vaccination. These TCRs come from an adult in good health.

V usage is TRBV5-8 and J usage is TRBJ2-5, with D possibly TRBD1 on 6 matching bases. The CDR3 covers 15 residues. Germline assignment: CDR1 SGHTS and CDR2 YDEGEE. V was cut by 0 bases and J by 5 bases, with 14 bases left in between. The CDR3 is CASSLGQARGETQYF. The CDR3 DNA follows: TGTGCCAGCAGCTTGGGACAGGCCCGGGGCGAGACCCAGTACTTC.

The chain employs TRBV5-1 and TRBJ1-1; D is ambiguous. The CDR3 spans 14 residues. The germline gives CDR1 SGHRS, CDR2 YFSETQ. The V gene lost 5 bases and the J gene lost 3 bases, with 14 bases spanning the gap. CDR3 region: CASRPMRGHTEAFF. CDR3 nucleotides: TGCGCCAGCAGGCCCATGCGCGGTCACACTGAAGCTTTCTTT.

This clone was observed a single time. The V gene is TRBV21-1, the J gene TRBJ2-7; TRBD2 is the table's D call and was not checked against the DNA. TRBV21-1 constitutes a pseudogene. The CDR3 length is 16 residues. CDR3 residues: CASSKGCQRSASWQYF. The CDR3 DNA sequence: TGTGCCAGCAGCAAAGGGTGTCAACGGAGTGCCTCTTGGCAGTACTTC.

The chain uses TRBV5-1 and TRBJ1-1; no firm D call. The CDR3 covers 11 residues. CDR1 is SGHRS and CDR2 is YFSETQ in the germline V gene. Trimming cost V 6 bases and J 1 base, with 4 bases left between them. Written as DNA, the CDR3 is TGCGCCAGCACGGGGAACACTGAAGCTTTCTTT. Its translation is CASTGNTEAFF.

The rearrangement links TRBV3-1 (or the pseudogene TRBV3-2) to TRBJ2-1; D remains unclear. CDR3 length equals 15 residues. Germline values: CDR1 LGHDT, CDR2 YNNKEL (reference sequence). Trimming took off 3 bases at V and 7 bases at J, with 16 bases between the two ends. The CDR3, as DNA: TGTGCCAGCAGCCAGGGGATAGGCCCCAGGAATGAGCAGTTCTTC. This encodes CASSQGIGPRNEQFF.

The chain links TRBV9 to TRBJ2-7, with a possible D match to TRBD2 (6 bases). Per germline, CDR1 SGDLS and CDR2 YYNGEE. Trimming pared 0 bases from V and 2 bases from J, leaving 12 bases between. The length of the CDR3 is 15 residues. The CDR3: CASSVVPGETYEQYF. For the CDR3, the DNA is TGTGCCAGCAGCGTAGTGCCGGGGGAGACCTACGAGCAGTACTTC.

The CDR3 nucleotides read TGCGCCAGCAGCTCCCTGGACAGGGGCGGTGGCTACACCTTC. This gives the protein CASSSLDRGGGYTF. The rearrangement links TRBV5-1 to TRBJ1-2, with TRBD1 matching over 9 bases. The V and J ends lost 3 bases and 7 bases, in that order; junction bases with no gene match: 7. The CDR3 runs 14 residues. CDR1 is SGHRS and CDR2 is YFSETQ in the germline V gene.

The chain carries TRBV7-2 and TRBJ1-1; TRBD1 might be the D (5 bases). This CDR3 is 15 amino acids long. Germline CDR1 SGHTA, CDR2 FQGNSA. V gave up 3 bases and J gave up 4 bases, with 15 bases separating them. CDR3 protein: CASSFSGDPSTEAFF. In DNA form, the CDR3 reads TGTGCCAGCAGCTTCTCGGGGGACCCTAGCACTGAAGCTTTCTTT.

The chain is built from TRBV6-5 and TRBJ2-7; no clear D gene. Trimming took 5 bases from V and 7 from J, leaving 12 bases between them. Per germline, CDR1 MNHEY and CDR2 SVGAGI. This CDR3 contains 12 residues. The CDR3 loop reads CASSTLGSEQYF. DNA of the CDR3: TGTGCCAGCAGTACCTTAGGGTCTGAGCAGTACTTC.

The chain has TRBV3-1 (or the pseudogene TRBV3-2) and TRBJ2-1, with TRBD1 as a possible D gene (6 bases). Germline V lookup: CDR1 LGHDT, CDR2 YNNKEL (reference sequence). The V gene lost 4 bases and the J gene lost 6 bases, with 16 bases spanning the gap. The CDR3 is 15 amino acids. The CDR3 DNA follows: TGTGCCAGCAGCCGCAAGGTCTTACAGGGCAATGAGCAGTTCTTC. Protein: CASSRKVLQGNEQFF.

This chain joins TRBV3-1 (or the pseudogene TRBV3-2) and TRBJ2-7, with no clear D. This CDR3 has 12 amino acids. V shed 2 bases and J shed 4 bases, with 6 bases lying between them. CDR1 LGHDT and CDR2 YNNKEL come from the germline V gene (reference sequence). CDR3 sequence reads: CASSQLSYEQYF. The CDR3 bases are TGTGCCAGCAGCCAATTATCTTACGAGCAGTACTTC.

The rearrangement joins TRBV10-3 to TRBJ2-1; 7 bases agree with TRBD2. Germline CDR1 and CDR2: ENHRY and SYGVKD. The V segment lost 5 bases and the J segment 8 bases; nucleotides outside the gene matches: 3. The CDR3 runs to 12 residues. The CDR3 DNA follows: TGTGCCATCAGTCTTCGGGGGGATGAGCAGTTCTTC. Protein product: CAISLRGDEQFF.

The chain joins TRBV30 to TRBJ1-5; the D is unclear. This CDR3 has 16 residues. Per the germline V gene, CDR1 is GTSNPN and CDR2 is SVGIG (reference sequence). Trimming cost V 2 bases and J 1 base, with 15 bases left between them. CDR3 sequence reads: CAWSLGRDSSNQPQHF. The CDR3 DNA sequence: TGTGCCTGGAGTCTCGGGCGGGATTCGAGCAATCAGCCCCAGCATTTT.

The chain joins TRBV10-2 to TRBJ2-7, with D unclear. The CDR3 loop spans 15 amino acids. Germline values: CDR1 WSHSY, CDR2 SAAADI. The germline V and J ends were trimmed by 2 bases and 2 bases, with 13 bases remaining between them. The CDR3 region is CASSEVVRRAYEQYF. CDR3 coding DNA: TGCGCCAGCAGTGAGGTCGTAAGGAGAGCCTACGAGCAGTACTTC.

The chain joins TRBV18 to TRBJ2-3; no clear D gene. Between the trimmed V and J ends, which lost 1 base and 1 base, there was a span of 9 bases. The length of the CDR3 is 15 residues. Germline CDR1 reads KGHSH; CDR2 reads LQKENI. The chain's CDR3 is CASSPLGQGTDTQYF. CDR3 DNA: TGTGCCAGCTCACCACTTGGGCAGGGCACAGATACGCAGTATTTT.

The chain links TRBV19 to TRBJ1-2; TRBD1 is a possible D gene (5 bases). V gave up 6 bases and J gave up 2 bases, with 10 bases separating them. CDR3 length: 13 amino acids. The germline V gene has CDR1 LNHDA and CDR2 SQIVND (reference sequence). CDR3 coding DNA: TGTGCCAGTAGAGAGGGGTTAAACTATGGCTACACCTTC. Protein: CASREGLNYGYTF. Looking up the rest from reference TRBV19 and TRBJ1-2 gives the full variable domain: DGGITQSPKYLFRKEGQNVTLSCEQNLNHDAMYWYRQDPGQGLRLIYYSQIVNDFQKGDIAEGYSVSREKKESFPLTVTSAQKNPTAFYLCASREGLNYGYTFGSGTRLTVV.

The chain carries TRBV2 and TRBJ1-6, with D hard to call. V lost 0 bases and J lost 13, with 13 bases in between. Germline CDR1 reads SNHLY; CDR2 reads FYNNEI. The CDR3 sequence is 14 residues long. As DNA, the CDR3 is TGTGCCAGCAGTGAAGCGCTGCCAGGCTTCCCCCTCCACTTT. Its protein is CASSEALPGFPLHF.

Here the CDR3 reads CASSPRSREGFNTEAFF. Written as DNA, the CDR3 is TGTGCCAGCAGCCCAAGGAGCAGGGAAGGGTTTAACACTGAAGCTTTCTTT. This chain connects TRBV9 to TRBJ1-1, with D perhaps matching TRBD1 (5 bases). Germline V gives CDR1 SGDLS, CDR2 YYNGEE. The CDR3 contains 17 residues. Trimming stripped 4 bases from V and 2 bases from J, with 21 bases between.

This rearrangement joins TRBV11-2 to TRBJ2-7, with 10 bases fitting TRBD2. Trimming at V came to 5 bases and at J to 7 bases, leaving 11 bases not matched to a gene. The CDR3 contains 15 residues. Germline CDR1 and CDR2: SGHAT and FQNNGV. DNA for the CDR3: TGTGCCAGCAGCCCGGTGGGAGCGGGAGGGCCTGAGCAGTACTTC. This encodes CASSPVGAGGPEQYF.

This chain links TRBV28 with TRBJ1-5; D gene uncertain. Germline assignment: CDR1 MDHEN and CDR2 SYDVKM. With 5 bases removed from V and 0 bases from J, the gap between germline ends came to 14 bases. This CDR3 has 16 amino acids. The CDR3 DNA reads TGTGCCAGCAGTACCCGGGGAGTTTATAGCAATCAGCCCCAGCATTTT. This translates into CASSTRGVYSNQPQHF.

This clone showed up just once. The gene calls are TRBV9 and TRBJ1-2; the match to TRBD1 covers 9 bases. CDR3 length equals 12 residues. CDR1 is SGDLS, CDR2 YYNGEE, per germline. Losses at the gene ends were 4 bases for V and 12 bases for J; bases not matched to a gene: 7. CDR3 region: CASSRYRGPHTF. The CDR3 DNA is TGTGCCAGCAGCCGATACAGGGGGCCCCACACCTTC.